The present TCR beta chain was sequenced within a study of patients and donors after allogeneic stem cell transplantation. Each CDR3 protein is one row after TCRdb ran MiXCR on the RT-PCR reads. The sample consists of 85,000 to 90,000 distinct CDR3 sequences, roughly 43% of them appearing once. The CDR3 sequence is 13 residues long. The V and J ends lost 8 bases and 3 bases respectively, with 10 bases between them. Only a few counts were recorded for this clonotype. The specimen sequenced was blood, either unsorted or a sorted T cell fraction (not recorded which). This clonotype originated in a human donor who was either an allogeneic HSCT recipient or a stem cell or donor lymphocyte infusion donor (not recorded which). It is not recorded whose cells these are; they may come from a transplant donor. The chain is built from TRBV12-3 or TRBV12-4 and TRBJ1-4; D unclear. The DNA of the CDR3 is TGTGCCAGCGGAGCCAGAGCTAATGAAAAACTGTTTTTT. Its translation: CASGARANEKLFF.